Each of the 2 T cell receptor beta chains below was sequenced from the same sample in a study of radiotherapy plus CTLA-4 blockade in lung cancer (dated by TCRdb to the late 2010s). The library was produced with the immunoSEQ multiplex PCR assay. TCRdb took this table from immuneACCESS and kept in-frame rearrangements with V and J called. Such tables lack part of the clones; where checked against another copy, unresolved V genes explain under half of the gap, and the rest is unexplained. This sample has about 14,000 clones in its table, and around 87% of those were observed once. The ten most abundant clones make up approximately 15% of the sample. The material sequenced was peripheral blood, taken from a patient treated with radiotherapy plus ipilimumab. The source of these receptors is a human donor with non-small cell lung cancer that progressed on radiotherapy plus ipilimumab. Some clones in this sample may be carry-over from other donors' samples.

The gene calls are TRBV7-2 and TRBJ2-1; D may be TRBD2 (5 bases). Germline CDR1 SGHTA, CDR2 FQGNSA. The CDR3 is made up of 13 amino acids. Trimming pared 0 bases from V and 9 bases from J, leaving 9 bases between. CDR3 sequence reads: CASSLASGPEQFF. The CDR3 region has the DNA TGTGCCAGCAGCTTAGCCAGCGGCCCTGAGCAGTTCTTC.

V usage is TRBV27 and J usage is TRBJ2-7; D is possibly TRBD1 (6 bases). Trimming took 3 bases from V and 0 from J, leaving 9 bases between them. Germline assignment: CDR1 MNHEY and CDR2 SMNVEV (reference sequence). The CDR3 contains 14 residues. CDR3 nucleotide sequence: TGTGCCAGCAGTTTGACAGGAAGCTCCTACGAGCAGTACTTC. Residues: CASSLTGSSYEQYF.